The T cell receptor beta chain under discussion was sequenced for a study of blood T cells in healthy people across ages. Using a J-beta primer mix together with a sample-barcoded 5' primer, a second PCR was run for 7 to 11 cycles. A single record per CDR3 protein comes from TCRdb applying MiXCR to the 5' RACE reads. The sample consists of 800,000 to 900,000 distinct CDR3 sequences, approximately 67% of them appearing once. This CDR3 contains 15 residues. Trimming removed 0 bases from V and 4 bases from J, with 10 bases in between. Germline V CDR1 and CDR2: SGHVS, FNYEAQ. The specimen was blood. The receptor's source is a man aged 25-45 years in good health. This chain joins TRBV7-6 and TRBJ2-1; the D is unclear. In DNA, the CDR3 is TGTGCCAGCAGCTTAGCCAGCTCAACTTACAATGAGCAGTTCTTC. This codes for CASSLASSTYNEQFF.